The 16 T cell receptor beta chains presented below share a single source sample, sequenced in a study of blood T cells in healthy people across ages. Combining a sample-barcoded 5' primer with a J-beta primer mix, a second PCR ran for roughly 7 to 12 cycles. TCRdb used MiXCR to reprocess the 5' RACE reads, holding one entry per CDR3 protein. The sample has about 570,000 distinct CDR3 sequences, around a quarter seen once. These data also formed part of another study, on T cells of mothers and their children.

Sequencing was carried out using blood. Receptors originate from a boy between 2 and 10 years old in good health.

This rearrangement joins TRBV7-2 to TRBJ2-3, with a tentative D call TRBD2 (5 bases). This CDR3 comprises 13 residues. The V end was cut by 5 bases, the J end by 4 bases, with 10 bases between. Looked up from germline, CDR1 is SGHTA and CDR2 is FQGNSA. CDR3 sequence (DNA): TGTGCCAGCAGCGTTACTAGTTCAGATACGCAGTATTTT. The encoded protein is CASSVTSSDTQYF.

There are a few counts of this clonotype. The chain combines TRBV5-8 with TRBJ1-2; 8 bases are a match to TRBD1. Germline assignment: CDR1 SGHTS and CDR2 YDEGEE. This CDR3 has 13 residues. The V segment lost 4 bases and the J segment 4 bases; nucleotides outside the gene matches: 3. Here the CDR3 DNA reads TGTGCCAGCAGCATTGACAGGGGCTATGGCTACACCTTC. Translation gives CASSIDRGYGYTF.

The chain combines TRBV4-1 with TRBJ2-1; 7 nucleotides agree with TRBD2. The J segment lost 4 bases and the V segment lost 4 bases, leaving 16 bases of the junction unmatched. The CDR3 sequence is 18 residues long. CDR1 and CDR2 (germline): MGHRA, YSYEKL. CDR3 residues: CASSPHGGKRDLYNEQFF. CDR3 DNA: TGCGCCAGCAGCCCCCACGGAGGCAAGCGGGATTTGTACAATGAGCAGTTCTTC.

As DNA, the CDR3 is TGTGCCAGCAGAGGTTTCGGGAGGGAGACCCAGTACTTC. This translates into CASRGFGRETQYF. The chain carries TRBV27 and TRBJ2-5; TRBD2 agrees at 7 bases. V lost 6 bases to trimming and J lost 5 bases; unmatched junction nucleotides: 6. There are 13 residues in the CDR3. Germline CDR1 is MNHEY and CDR2 is SMNVEV (reference sequence).

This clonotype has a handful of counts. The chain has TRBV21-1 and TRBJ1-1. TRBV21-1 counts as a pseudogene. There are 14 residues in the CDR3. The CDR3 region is CASSKDERNTEAFF. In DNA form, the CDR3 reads TGTGCCAGCAGCAAAGATGAGAGGAACACTGAAGCTTTCTTT.

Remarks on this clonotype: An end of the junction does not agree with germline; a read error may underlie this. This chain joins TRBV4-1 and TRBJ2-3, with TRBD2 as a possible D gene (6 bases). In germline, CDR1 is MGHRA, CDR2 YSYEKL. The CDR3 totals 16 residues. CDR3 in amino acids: CASGQEGGLAIDTQYF. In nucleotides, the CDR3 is TGCGCCAGCGGCCAAGAAGGCGGTCTAGCGATAGATACGCAGTATTTT.

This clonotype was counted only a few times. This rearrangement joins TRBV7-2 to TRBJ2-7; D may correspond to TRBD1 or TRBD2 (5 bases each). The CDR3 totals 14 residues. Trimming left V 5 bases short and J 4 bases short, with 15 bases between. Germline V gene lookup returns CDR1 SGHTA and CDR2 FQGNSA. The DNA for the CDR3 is TGTGCCAGCAGCCCGCCCCCTGGGGGATACGAGCAGTACTTC. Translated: CASSPPPGGYEQYF.

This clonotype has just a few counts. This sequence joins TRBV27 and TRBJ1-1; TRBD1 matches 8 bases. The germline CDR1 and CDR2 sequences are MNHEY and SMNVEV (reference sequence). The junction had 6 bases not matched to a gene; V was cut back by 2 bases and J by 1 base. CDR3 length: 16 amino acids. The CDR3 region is CASSLGQGRPNTEAFF. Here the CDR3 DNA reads TGTGCCAGCAGTTTAGGACAGGGACGCCCGAACACTGAAGCTTTCTTT.

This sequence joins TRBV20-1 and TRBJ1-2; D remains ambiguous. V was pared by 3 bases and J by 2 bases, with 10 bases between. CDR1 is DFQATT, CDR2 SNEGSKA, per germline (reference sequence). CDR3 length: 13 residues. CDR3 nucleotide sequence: TGCAGTGCTAGTTTAGGAGGGAACTATGGCTACACCTTC. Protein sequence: CSASLGGNYGYTF.

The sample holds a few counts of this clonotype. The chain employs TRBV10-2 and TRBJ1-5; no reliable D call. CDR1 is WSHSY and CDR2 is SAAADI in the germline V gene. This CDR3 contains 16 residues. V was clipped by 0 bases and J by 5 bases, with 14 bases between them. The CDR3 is CASSESRTRTHQPQHF. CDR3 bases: TGCGCCAGCAGTGAGTCGCGGACCCGGACCCATCAGCCCCAGCATTTT.

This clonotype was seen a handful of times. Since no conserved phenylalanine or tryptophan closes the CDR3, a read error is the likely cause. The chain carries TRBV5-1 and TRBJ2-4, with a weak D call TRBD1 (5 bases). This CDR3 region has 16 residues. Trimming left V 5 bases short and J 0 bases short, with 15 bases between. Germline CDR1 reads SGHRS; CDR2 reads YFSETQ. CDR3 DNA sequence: TGCGCCAGCAGTCCTCAGGGTCGACTAGCCAAAAACATTCAGTACCTC. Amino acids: CASSPQGRLAKNIQYL.

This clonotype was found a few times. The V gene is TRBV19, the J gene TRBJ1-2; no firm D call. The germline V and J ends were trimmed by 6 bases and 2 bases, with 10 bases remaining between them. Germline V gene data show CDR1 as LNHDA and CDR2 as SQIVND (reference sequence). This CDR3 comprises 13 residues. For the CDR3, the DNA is TGTGCCAGTAGATCCAAGGTCAACTATGGCTACACCTTC. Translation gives CASRSKVNYGYTF.

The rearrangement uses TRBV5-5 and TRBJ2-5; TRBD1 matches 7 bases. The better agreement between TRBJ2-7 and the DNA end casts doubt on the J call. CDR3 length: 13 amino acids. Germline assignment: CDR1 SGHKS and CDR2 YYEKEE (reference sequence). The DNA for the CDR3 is TGTGCCAGCAGCAAGAGACAGGGATCCGAGCAGTACTTC. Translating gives CASSKRQGSEQYF.

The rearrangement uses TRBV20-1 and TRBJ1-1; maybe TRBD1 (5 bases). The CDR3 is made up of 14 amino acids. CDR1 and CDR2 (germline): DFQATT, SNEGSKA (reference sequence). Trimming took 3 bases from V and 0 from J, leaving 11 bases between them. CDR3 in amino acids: CSARVGTMNTEAFF. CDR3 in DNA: TGCAGTGCTAGGGTAGGGACCATGAACACTGAAGCTTTCTTT.

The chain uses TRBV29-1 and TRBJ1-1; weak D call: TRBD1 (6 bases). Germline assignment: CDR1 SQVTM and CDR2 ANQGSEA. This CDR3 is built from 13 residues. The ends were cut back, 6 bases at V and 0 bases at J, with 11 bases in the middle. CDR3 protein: CSVADRMNTEAFF. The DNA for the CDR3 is TGCAGCGTCGCGGACAGAATGAACACTGAAGCTTTCTTT. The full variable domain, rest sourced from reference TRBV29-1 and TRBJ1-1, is SAVISQKPSRDICQRGTSLTIQCQVDSQVTMMFWYRQQPGQSLTLIATANQGSEATYESGFVIDKFPISRPNLTFSTLTVSNMSPEDSSIYLCSVADRMNTEAFFGQGTRLTVV.

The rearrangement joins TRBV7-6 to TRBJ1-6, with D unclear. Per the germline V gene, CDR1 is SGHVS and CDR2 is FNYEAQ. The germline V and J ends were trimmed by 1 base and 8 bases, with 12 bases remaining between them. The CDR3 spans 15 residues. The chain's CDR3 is CASSLVGSRDSPLHF. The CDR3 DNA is TGTGCCAGCAGCTTAGTCGGTAGTCGGGATTCACCCCTCCACTTT.